These 2 T cell receptor beta chains share one sample of origin, sequenced in a study of blood T cell repertoires in COVID-19. Method: immunoSEQ multiplex PCR; TCRdb's copy keeps in-frame clones and lacks some. The top ten hold about 1% of the sample, which has 250,000 to 350,000 clones, 70% to 90% seen once. Sequences were obtained from peripheral blood. The receptors shown here come from a human donor with COVID-19, enrolled during active disease. The donor label of this sample is uncertain.

V is TRBV9 and J is TRBJ2-5, with a tentative D call TRBD2 (6 bases). Germline V gene data show CDR1 as SGDLS and CDR2 as YYNGEE. Trimming took off 0 bases at V and 5 bases at J, with 11 bases between the two ends. The CDR3 consists of 14 residues. The CDR3 DNA follows: TGTGCCAGCAGCGTAGGCGGGGATTGGGAGACCCAGTACTTC. Its protein is CASSVGGDWETQYF.

J is TRBJ2-2 and V is TRBV10-3; tentatively, D is TRBD2 (6 bases). CDR3 length: 16 residues. The germline V gene has CDR1 ENHRY and CDR2 SYGVKD. V was shortened by 3 bases and J by 1 base, with 12 bases between the two germline ends. The CDR3 protein is CAISDFGGVNTGELFF. The CDR3, as DNA: TGTGCCATCAGTGACTTTGGAGGGGTGAACACCGGGGAGCTGTTTTTT.